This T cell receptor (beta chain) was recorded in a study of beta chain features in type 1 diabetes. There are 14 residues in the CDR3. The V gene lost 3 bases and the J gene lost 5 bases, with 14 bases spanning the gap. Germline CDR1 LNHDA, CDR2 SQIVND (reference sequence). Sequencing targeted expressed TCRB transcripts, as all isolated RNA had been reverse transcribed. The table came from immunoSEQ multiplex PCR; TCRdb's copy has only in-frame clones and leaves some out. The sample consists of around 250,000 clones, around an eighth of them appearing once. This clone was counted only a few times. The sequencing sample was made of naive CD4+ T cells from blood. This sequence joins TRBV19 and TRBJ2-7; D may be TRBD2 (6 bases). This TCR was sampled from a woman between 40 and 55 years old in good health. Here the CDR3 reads CASSIGGARNEQYF. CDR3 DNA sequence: TGTGCCAGTAGTATTGGCGGGGCCCGGAACGAGCAGTACTTC.